These 12 T cell receptor beta chains were sequenced from one sample in a study of blood T cell repertoires in COVID-19. Clones were sequenced by immunoSEQ multiplex PCR, and TCRdb holds only the in-frame ones, with some missing. Of under 300,000 clones listed, just under 85% were seen once; the top ten hold around 6.5%. The sequencing input was peripheral blood. These receptors came from a woman aged 55-70 years with active or convalescent COVID-19.

The V and J genes are TRBV13 and TRBJ2-1; the match to TRBD1 covers 11 bases. The J segment lost 9 bases and the V segment lost 5 bases, leaving 6 bases of the junction unmatched. CDR1 is PRHDT and CDR2 is FYEKMQ in the germline V gene (reference sequence). There are 14 residues in the CDR3. The CDR3 bases are TGTGCCAGCAGCCTACGGACAGGGGGCTTTGAGCAGTTCTTC. Its translation: CASSLRTGGFEQFF.

The chain links TRBV28 to TRBJ2-1; 7 bases match TRBD2. In germline, CDR1 is MDHEN, CDR2 SYDVKM. The CDR3 is made up of 17 amino acids. J gave up 6 bases and V 5 bases, and 16 bases lay outside the gene matches. For the CDR3, the DNA is TGTGCCAGCAGTCCCCTTCCGACTAGCTTGTCAAGCAATGAGCAGTTCTTC. It yields the protein CASSPLPTSLSSNEQFF.

This clone was found a few times. V gene TRBV10-1 combines with J gene TRBJ2-1; 9 bases fit TRBD1. The germline V gene has CDR1 WNHNN and CDR2 SYGVQD (reference sequence). V lost 3 bases and J lost 9; bases outside the gene matches: 6. The CDR3 loop spans 14 amino acids. In DNA, the CDR3 is TGCGCCAGCAGTGATTTACAGGGGGCGGGTGAGCAGTTCTTC. It codes for CASSDLQGAGEQFF.

The genes are TRBV19 and TRBJ2-1, with 8 nucleotides matching TRBD1. Germline CDR1 LNHDA, CDR2 SQIVND (reference sequence). Losses at the gene ends were 7 bases for V and 1 base for J; bases not matched to a gene: 3. This CDR3 contains 14 residues. This CDR3 is CASKRDRSYNEQFF. CDR3 DNA: TGTGCCAGTAAAAGGGACAGGTCCTACAATGAGCAGTTCTTC.

The CDR3 spells CAISESGTGPGGSPLHF. The DNA for the CDR3 is TGTGCCATCAGTGAGTCGGGGACAGGGCCCGGGGGGTCACCCCTCCACTTT. The chain employs TRBV10-3 and TRBJ1-6; 9 positions agree with TRBD1. The CDR3 is 17 amino acids. Germline-derived CDR1 and CDR2 are ENHRY and SYGVKD. V was pared by 0 bases and J by 10 bases, with 10 bases of the junction left unmatched.

This sequence joins TRBV19 and TRBJ2-2; perhaps TRBD2 as D (6 bases). Germline CDR1 and CDR2: LNHDA and SQIVND (reference sequence). With 6 bases removed from V and 7 bases from J, the gap between germline ends came to 15 bases. The CDR3 contains 14 residues. CDR3: CASRAGRSSGELFF. The CDR3 DNA is TGTGCCAGTAGAGCGGGCAGGTCGAGCGGGGAGCTGTTTTTT.

The genes are TRBV30 and TRBJ2-1; no clear D. The CDR3 contains 11 residues. Looked up from germline, CDR1 is GTSNPN and CDR2 is SVGIG (reference sequence). V lost 2 bases to trimming and J lost 10 bases, with 9 bases between them. The CDR3 sequence: CAWSPGLEQFF. The CDR3 DNA reads TGTGCCTGGAGTCCTGGGCTAGAGCAGTTCTTC.

The genes are TRBV6-6 and TRBJ2-7; 7 bases map to TRBD1. V lost 5 bases to trimming and J lost 4 bases; unmatched junction nucleotides: 8. The CDR3 consists of 14 residues. Germline V gene lookup returns CDR1 MNHNY and CDR2 SVGAGI (reference sequence). The DNA for the CDR3 is TGTGCCAGCAGTCTCGTACAGGGGCCGTACGAGCAGTACTTC. Translation gives CASSLVQGPYEQYF.

The chain couples TRBV7-9 to TRBJ2-3; D is perhaps TRBD2 (6 bases). Germline CDR1 is SEHNR and CDR2 is FQNEAQ (reference sequence). Trimming took off 4 bases at V and 2 bases at J, with 13 bases between the two ends. The CDR3 length is 15 residues. This chain's CDR3 is CASSSRLEATDTQYF. CDR3 nucleotide sequence: TGTGCCAGCAGCTCCCGACTAGAAGCCACAGATACGCAGTATTTT.

The chain joins TRBV9 to TRBJ2-7; 7 positions agree with TRBD2. Germline V CDR1 and CDR2: SGDLS, YYNGEE. The length of the CDR3 is 15 residues. The J segment lost 3 bases and the V segment lost 0 bases, leaving 6 bases of the junction unmatched. The CDR3 nucleotides are TGTGCCAGCAGCGTAGCGGCTAGCGGAATCTACGAGCAGTACTTC. Amino acids: CASSVAASGIYEQYF.

This chain joins TRBV28 and TRBJ2-1; 7 bases map to TRBD1. The CDR3 consists of 15 residues. With V trimmed by 2 bases and J by 10 bases, 11 bases remained unmatched. Germline V gene data show CDR1 as MDHEN and CDR2 as SYDVKM. The DNA for the CDR3 is TGTGCCAGCAGTTTAATAATGACAGGGTCGGAGGAGCAGTTCTTC. This translates into CASSLIMTGSEEQFF.

This clone was counted a few times. The chain links TRBV4-2 to TRBJ2-3; TRBD2 agrees at 10 bases. The length of the CDR3 is 19 residues. V lost 4 bases to trimming and J lost 0 bases; unmatched junction nucleotides: 13. Germline-derived CDR1 and CDR2 are LGHNA and YNFKEQ. The DNA of the CDR3 is TGTGCCAGCAGCCCCCTTCGGCTAGCGGGGGCACCTAGCACAGATACGCAGTATTTT. Its protein is CASSPLRLAGAPSTDTQYF.